The 31 T cell receptor beta chains below all came from one sample that was sequenced in a study of T cells in Graves' hyperthyroidism and ophthalmopathy. Amplification yielded TCR beta CDR3 regions, with RNA transcripts as the source. The HTBI primer set was used in a first-round RT-PCR of the TCR CDR3. MiXCR, applied by TCRdb to the multiplex PCR reads, yields one record per CDR3 protein. The table includes about 520,000 distinct CDR3 sequences, roughly 24% detected once. The sequencing sample was made of blood. These receptors were obtained from a woman aged 25-40 years with Graves' ophthalmopathy.

The J gene is TRBJ1-5, the V gene TRBV28, with D unclear. V lost 5 bases and J 2 bases, leaving 13 bases between the germline ends. The CDR3 has 15 residues. Per germline, CDR1 MDHEN and CDR2 SYDVKM. DNA for the CDR3: TGTGCCAGCAGTAGGCCGGCTGGTGGCAATCAGCCCCAGCATTTT. Its translation is CASSRPAGGNQPQHF.

J is TRBJ1-1 and V is TRBV4-1, with D perhaps matching TRBD1 (6 bases). Germline lookup yields CDR1 MGHRA and CDR2 YSYEKL. V lost 3 bases and J lost 4, with 15 bases in between. The CDR3 has 15 residues. CDR3: CASSQGGGRGTEAFF. Here the CDR3 DNA reads TGCGCCAGCAGCCAGGGGGGGGGGCGCGGCACTGAAGCTTTCTTT.

Concerning this clonotype: A much larger clone lies one base from this, so it may be a read error. This CDR3 reads CASTPTGRINSPIHF. The CDR3 bases are TGTGCCAGCACGCCTACGGGACGGATTAATTCACCCATCCACTTT. The J gene is TRBJ1-6, the V gene TRBV6-1; tentatively, D is TRBD1 (5 bases). The CDR3 spans 15 residues. Germline lookup yields CDR1 MNHNS and CDR2 SASEGT.

This clonotype was recorded many times. The genes are TRBV6-1 and TRBJ1-1; TRBD1 matches 8 bases. The V gene end was trimmed by 6 bases and the J gene end by 6 bases; junction bases not matched to a gene: 12. Per germline, CDR1 MNHNS and CDR2 SASEGT. The CDR3 spans 15 residues. In nucleotides, the CDR3 is TGTGCCAGCAGCGCGGAATCCAGGGGGCTGGCTGAAGCTTTCTTT. Amino acid sequence: CASSAESRGLAEAFF.

This clonotype was seen repeatedly, ten times or more. The V gene is TRBV7-9, the J gene TRBJ1-1; TRBD1 aligns across 8 bases. V was clipped by 2 bases and J by 3 bases; unmatched bases: 5. Per germline, CDR1 SEHNR and CDR2 FQNEAQ (reference sequence). The CDR3 sequence is 15 residues long. The CDR3 here is CASSLLDREDTEAFF. CDR3 in DNA: TGTGCCAGCAGCTTATTGGACAGGGAGGACACTGAAGCTTTCTTT.

A remark on this clonotype: At one end the junction does not follow the germline gene, possibly because of a read error. The J gene is TRBJ1-5, the V gene TRBV12-3 or TRBV12-4; possibly TRBD1 for D (5 bases). The CDR3 is made up of 13 amino acids. The CDR3 protein is CTSSLGRDQPQHF. As DNA, the CDR3 is TGTACCAGCAGTTTAGGCAGGGATCAGCCCCAGCATTTT.

This clonotype was counted at least ten times. Without the conserved terminal phenylalanine or tryptophan, this CDR3 likely stems from a read error. The genes are TRBV12-3 or TRBV12-4 and TRBJ1-6; D not certain. This CDR3 spans 13 amino acids. V dropped 1 base and J dropped 9 bases, with 7 bases sitting between them. CDR3: CASSLEGSSPLHL. The CDR3 DNA reads TGTGCCAGCAGTTTAGAGGGATCTTCACCCCTCCACCTT.

CDR3 bases: TGTGCCAGCAGTTCCCCAGCGGGAGGGTCCTACGAGCAGTACTTC. This gives the protein CASSSPAGGSYEQYF. The rearrangement uses TRBV28 and TRBJ2-7; 10 positions agree with TRBD2. With 4 bases clipped from V and 1 base from J, the junction kept 4 bases outside the gene matches. The CDR3 sequence is 15 residues long. CDR1 is MDHEN, CDR2 SYDVKM, per germline.

This clonotype was recorded many times. The chain couples TRBV11-3 to TRBJ2-7, with 7 bases aligning to TRBD1. The CDR3 has 13 amino acids. CDR1 is SGHNT, CDR2 YENEEA, per germline. J lost 5 bases, V lost 5 bases, and 6 bases had no gene match. CDR3 nucleotides: TGTGCCAGCAGCGCCGGGACAGAAAACGAGCAGTACTTC. This codes for CASSAGTENEQYF.

At least ten counts were recorded for this clonotype. CDR3 DNA: TGTGCCACCAGCAGAGATAGAGGGGAAGAGACCCAGTACTTC. Its translation: CATSRDRGEETQYF. The chain uses TRBV15 and TRBJ2-5; D may be TRBD1 or TRBD2 (5 bases each). CDR3 length equals 14 residues. Trimming pared 0 bases from V and 3 bases from J, leaving 8 bases between. CDR1 and CDR2 (germline): LNHNV, YYDKDF (reference sequence). The full variable domain, its missing parts supplied by reference TRBV15 and TRBJ2-5, is DAMVIQNPRYQVTQFGKPVTLSCSQTLNHNVMYWYQQKSSQAPKLLFHYYDKDFNNEADTPDNFQSRRPNTSFCFLDIRSPGLGDTAMYLCATSRDRGEETQYFGPGTRLLVL.

This clonotype occurred many times. The chain employs TRBV6-1 and TRBJ1-5; D unresolved. CDR3 size: 13 residues. CDR1 is MNHNS and CDR2 is SASEGT in the germline V gene. Trimming pared 10 bases from V and 5 bases from J, leaving 15 bases between. DNA for the CDR3: TGTGCCACCGGGATCCAGAAGCATCAGCCCCAGCATTTT. Encoded protein: CATGIQKHQPQHF.

At least ten counts were recorded for this clonotype. The chain combines TRBV2 with TRBJ2-5; D uncertain. Trimming left V 4 bases short and J 0 bases short, with 6 bases between. Per germline, CDR1 SNHLY and CDR2 FYNNEI. CDR3 length equals 13 residues. The chain's CDR3 is CASSVNNQETQYF. Here the CDR3 DNA reads TGTGCCAGCAGTGTGAACAACCAAGAGACCCAGTACTTC.

At least ten counts were recorded for this clonotype. This chain joins TRBV15 and TRBJ1-1; a weak D match, TRBD1 (6 bases). This CDR3 comprises 13 residues. CDR1 is LNHNV and CDR2 is YYDKDF in the germline V gene (reference sequence). V lost 7 bases, J lost 5 bases, and 14 bases lay in between. The CDR3 DNA sequence: TGTGCCACCACCTCAGGGGAAGATACTGAAGCTTTCTTT. Its translation is CATTSGEDTEAFF.

This clonotype was seen at least ten times. The chain links TRBV19 to TRBJ1-5; possible D gene TRBD1, 5 bases. V was clipped by 10 bases and J by 1 base, with 17 bases between them. The CDR3 has 15 amino acids. Germline V gene data show CDR1 as LNHDA and CDR2 as SQIVND (reference sequence). In nucleotides, the CDR3 is TGTGCCACGCACCAGGGTTCGCCGAGCAATCAGCCCCAGCATTTT. This encodes CATHQGSPSNQPQHF.

Ten or more counts support this clonotype. The chain employs TRBV24-1 and TRBJ1-3, with D hard to call. CDR3 length: 16 amino acids. The V gene lost 4 bases and the J gene lost 6 bases, with 18 bases spanning the gap. Germline CDR1 KGHDR, CDR2 SFDVKD. The CDR3 sequence is CATSEAGNRRENTIYF. The CDR3 DNA follows: TGTGCCACCAGTGAGGCCGGGAACCGAAGGGAAAACACCATATATTTT.

Points on this clonotype: As the CDR3 is not closed by the conserved phenylalanine or tryptophan, this likely results from a read error. This chain links TRBV20-1 with TRBJ1-1, with a tentative D call TRBD1 (5 bases). V was cut by 6 bases and J by 4 bases, with 21 bases left in between. Germline CDR1 is DFQATT and CDR2 is SNEGSKA (reference sequence). The CDR3 is 15 amino acids. The CDR3 region is CSAPRDLGTRTEAFY. DNA for the CDR3: TGCAGTGCCCCTAGGGACCTCGGGACTCGCACTGAAGCTTTCTAT.

There are many counts of this clonotype. The CDR3 sequence is CASGMTSGGAMETQYF. As DNA, the CDR3 is TGTGCTAGTGGTATGACTAGCGGGGGGGCTATGGAGACCCAGTACTTC. The chain links TRBV12-5 to TRBJ2-5, with 14 bases lining up with TRBD2. The ends lost 5 bases at V and 5 bases at J; junction bases unmatched: 7. The CDR3 is 16 residues long. Germline V gives CDR1 LGHNT, CDR2 FRNRAP.

This clonotype was picked up a small number of times. CDR3 coding DNA: TGTGCCAGCAGCGCGAACGGGCAGCAAACCGGGGAGCTGTTTTTT. Translating it yields CASSANGQQTGELFF. The chain is built from TRBV11-2 and TRBJ2-2; D remains unclear. Trimming left V 5 bases short and J 5 bases short, with 15 bases between. This CDR3 is built from 15 residues. The germline gives CDR1 SGHAT, CDR2 FQNNGV.

There are many counts of this clonotype. V gene TRBV5-1 combines with J gene TRBJ1-5; 10 bases line up with TRBD1. V was clipped by 4 bases and J by 5 bases; unmatched bases: 6. In germline, CDR1 is SGHRS, CDR2 YFSETQ. This CDR3 region has 15 residues. The CDR3 nucleotides read TGCGCCAGCAGCCCGGGACAGGGGCCGGATCAGCCCCAGCATTTT. Its translation: CASSPGQGPDQPQHF.

V gene TRBV11-2 combines with J gene TRBJ2-2; TRBD1 matches at 7 bases. The CDR3 runs to 16 residues. The V segment lost 3 bases and the J segment 4 bases; nucleotides outside the gene matches: 8. CDR1 and CDR2 from the germline V gene are SGHAT and FQNNGV. The chain's CDR3 is CASSFPGQTFTGELFF. For the CDR3, the DNA is TGTGCCAGCAGCTTCCCGGGACAGACATTCACCGGGGAGCTGTTTTTT.

This clonotype was seen ten or more times. The rearrangement links TRBV4-2 to TRBJ1-3; D may be TRBD1 (6 bases). This CDR3 has 16 residues. Germline lookup yields CDR1 LGHNA and CDR2 YNFKEQ. Trimming shortened V by 7 bases and J by 3 bases, and 19 bases separated the two germline ends. Here the CDR3 reads CASTQLVGGLGNTIYF. CDR3 sequence (DNA): TGTGCCAGCACCCAGTTGGTAGGGGGGCTTGGAAACACCATATATTTT.

This clonotype showed up many times. The gene calls are TRBV20-1 and TRBJ2-5; no reliable D call. The CDR3 runs to 16 residues. The germline V and J ends were trimmed by 0 bases and 0 bases, with 14 bases remaining between them. The germline V gene has CDR1 DFQATT and CDR2 SNEGSKA (reference sequence). Here the CDR3 reads CSARDGLGSYQETQYF. In nucleotides, the CDR3 is TGCAGTGCTAGAGATGGTCTCGGGTCTTACCAAGAGACCCAGTACTTC.

The V and J genes are TRBV7-2 and TRBJ2-5; possibly TRBD1 or TRBD2 for D (5 bases each). Trimming removed 4 bases at V and 1 base at J, with 13 bases between. Germline V lookup: CDR1 SGHTA, CDR2 FQGNSA. The length of the CDR3 is 15 residues. The CDR3, as DNA: TGTGCCAGCAGCTCCTTACTGGGGGTCCAAGAGACCCAGTACTTC. It encodes CASSSLLGVQETQYF.

This clonotype was observed many times. The V gene is TRBV20-1, the J gene TRBJ1-2; TRBD1 matches at 12 bases. This CDR3 spans 13 amino acids. Per germline, CDR1 DFQATT and CDR2 SNEGSKA (reference sequence). Trimming at V came to 8 bases and at J to 8 bases, leaving 9 bases not matched to a gene. Here the CDR3 reads CSWGTGGAEGYTF. As DNA, the CDR3 is TGCAGTTGGGGGACAGGGGGCGCCGAGGGCTACACCTTC.

V is TRBV6-1 and J is TRBJ2-7; D remains ambiguous. The germline gives CDR1 MNHNS, CDR2 SASEGT. The CDR3 runs 10 residues. The ends were cut back, 4 bases at V and 7 bases at J, with 5 bases in the middle. The chain's CDR3 is CASSVREQYF. The CDR3 bases are TGTGCCAGCAGTGTCAGGGAGCAGTACTTC.

This clonotype appeared many times. The J gene is TRBJ1-5, the V gene TRBV2, with D perhaps TRBD1 (5 bases). CDR1 and CDR2 (germline): SNHLY, FYNNEI. V dropped 6 bases and J dropped 7 bases, with 19 bases sitting between them. The CDR3 totals 15 residues. DNA for the CDR3: TGTGCCAGCAGCCGTGAGGTATGGAGGGGACAGCCCCAGCATTTT. Translating gives CASSREVWRGQPQHF.

The rearrangement joins TRBV12-3 or TRBV12-4 to TRBJ1-1, with a weak D call TRBD1 (5 bases). The CDR3 covers 14 residues. The germline V and J ends were trimmed by 3 bases and 5 bases, with 13 bases remaining between them. CDR3 protein: CASSFSGGWTEAFF. CDR3 sequence (DNA): TGTGCCAGCAGTTTTAGTGGGGGTTGGACTGAAGCTTTCTTT.

This chain connects TRBV13 to TRBJ2-5; tentatively, D is TRBD1 or TRBD2 (5 bases each). The CDR3 length is 15 residues. With 4 bases removed from V and 4 bases from J, the gap between germline ends came to 16 bases. Germline V lookup: CDR1 PRHDT, CDR2 FYEKMQ (reference sequence). The CDR3 is CASSSGPRLRETQYF. For the CDR3, the DNA is TGTGCCAGCAGCTCGGGACCCAGGCTGAGAGAGACCCAGTACTTC.

Regarding this clonotype: At one of its ends the junction is not consistent with the germline gene, which may arise from a read error. The genes are TRBV10-3 and TRBJ1-2; D uncertain. Germline loops: CDR1 ENHRY, CDR2 SYGVKD. The CDR3 totals 14 residues. CDR3 bases: TGTGCCATCAGTGAGTCGGGCGGGCCCTATGGCTACAGCTTC. Translation gives CAISESGGPYGYSF.

The chain couples TRBV7-9 to TRBJ1-2, with D unclear. This CDR3 has 13 residues. V lost 5 bases and J 8 bases, leaving 15 bases between the germline ends. Per the germline V gene, CDR1 is SEHNR and CDR2 is FQNEAQ (reference sequence). CDR3 sequence (DNA): TGTGCCAGCAGCCCTGACCGTTATGGAGGCTACACCTTC. This codes for CASSPDRYGGYTF.

This clonotype was seen repeatedly, ten times or more. The rearrangement links TRBV29-1 to TRBJ2-5, with a weak D call TRBD2 (5 bases). The V and J ends lost 3 bases and 3 bases respectively, with 14 bases between them. CDR3 length equals 14 residues. Germline V gene lookup returns CDR1 SQVTM and CDR2 ANQGSEA. The CDR3 bases are TGCAGCGTTGATGTCCATGGAGGCGAAGAGACCCAGTACTTC. This sequence encodes CSVDVHGGEETQYF. Full variable domain (remainder filled in from reference TRBV29-1 and TRBJ2-5): SAVISQKPSRDICQRGTSLTIQCQVDSQVTMMFWYRQQPGQSLTLIATANQGSEATYESGFVIDKFPISRPNLTFSTLTVSNMSPEDSSIYLCSVDVHGGEETQYFGPGTRLLVL.